This T cell receptor (beta chain) was recorded in a study of tumor and adjacent non-tumor tissue in lung cancer. About this clonotype: Its specificity is unknown. Germline is not matched at one junction end, which may reflect a read error.

Three rounds of nested PCR, following a modified ARM-PCR protocol, produced the TCRbeta library. One entry per CDR3 protein, called by TCRdb with MiXCR from the multiplex PCR reads. The sample includes under 95,000 distinct CDR3 sequences, approximately 78% of them seen just once. The template was RNA from unsorted bulk tissue. This non-tumor lung sample came from over 3 cm beyond the tumor edge. Study outcomes and limitations: Top 100 clones took a larger repertoire share in normal lung. Tumor tissue had significantly higher TCR diversity than normal lung.

This CDR3 is built from 16 residues. CDR1 is MGHDK, CDR2 SYGVNS, per germline. The source material was distant non-tumor lung tissue. The chain links TRBV25-1 to TRBJ2-1, with 11 bases aligning to TRBD1. The clonotype originates from a man aged 55 to 70 with non-small cell lung cancer. CDR3 sequence (DNA): TGTGCCAGCAGCGCGGACAGGGGGCATTCCTACAATGAGCGGTTCTTC. Encoded protein: CASSADRGHSYNERFF. Full variable domain (outside the CDR3, taken from reference TRBV25-1 and TRBJ2-1): EADIYQTPRYLVIGTGKKITLECSQTMGHDKMYWYQQDPGMELHLIHYSYGVNSTEKGDLSSESTVSRIRTEHFPLTLESARPSHTSQYLCASSADRGHSYNERFFGPGTRLTVL.